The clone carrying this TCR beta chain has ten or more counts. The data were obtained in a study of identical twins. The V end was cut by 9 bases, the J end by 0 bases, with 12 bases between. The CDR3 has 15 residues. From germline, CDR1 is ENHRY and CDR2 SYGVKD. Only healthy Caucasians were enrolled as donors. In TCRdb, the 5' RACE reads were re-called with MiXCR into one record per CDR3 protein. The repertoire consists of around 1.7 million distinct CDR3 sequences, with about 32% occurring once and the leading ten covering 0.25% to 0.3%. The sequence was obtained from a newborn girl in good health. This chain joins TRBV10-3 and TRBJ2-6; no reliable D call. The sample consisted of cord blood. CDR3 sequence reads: CAMSPELSGANVLTF. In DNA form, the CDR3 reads TGTGCCATGAGCCCCGAACTCTCTGGGGCCAACGTCCTGACTTTC.